Listed here are 11 T cell receptor beta chains from one sample, sequenced in a study of blood T cell repertoires in COVID-19. TCRdb's table, derived via immunoSEQ multiplex PCR, lists solely in-frame clones and lacks some. Among about 40,000 clones listed, more than 70% were seen once. Sequencing was performed on peripheral blood. These receptors were taken from a human donor in a cohort sampled during active COVID-19.

This chain uses TRBV27 with TRBJ1-1, with 7 bases lining up with TRBD1. Unmatched junction bases numbered 4, after V lost 1 base and J lost 2 bases. Germline CDR1 and CDR2: MNHEY and SMNVEV (reference sequence). This CDR3 has 15 amino acids. The DNA of the CDR3 is TGTGCCAGCAGTTTATTCACAGGGGCCAACACTGAAGCTTTCTTT. This sequence encodes CASSLFTGANTEAFF.

This clone was found once. This rearrangement joins TRBV11-2 to TRBJ2-5; no clear D gene. Trimming cost V 1 base and J 7 bases, with 16 bases left between them. Germline V gives CDR1 SGHAT, CDR2 FQNNGV. The CDR3 loop spans 15 amino acids. The chain's CDR3 is CASSLAFDAAGTQYF. CDR3 nucleotide sequence: TGTGCCAGCAGCTTAGCATTCGACGCTGCAGGGACCCAGTACTTC.

This clone was detected once. The chain uses TRBV7-9 and TRBJ1-5; tentatively, D is TRBD1 (6 bases). Germline CDR1 reads SEHNR; CDR2 reads FQNEAQ (reference sequence). The CDR3 sequence is 16 residues long. The V end lost 2 bases, the J end lost 4 bases, and 15 bases lay between the germline ends. Here the CDR3 DNA reads TGTGCCAGCAGCTTATCATTACAGGGTATGAATCAGCCCCAGCATTTT. This sequence encodes CASSLSLQGMNQPQHF.

The chain uses TRBV3-1 (or the pseudogene TRBV3-2) and TRBJ2-5; 10 nucleotides agree with TRBD1. Germline trimming cut 6 bases from V and 6 bases from J; bases unmatched to any gene: 10. The CDR3 totals 15 residues. Germline V gene lookup returns CDR1 LGHDT and CDR2 YNNKEL (reference sequence). The CDR3 sequence is CASRQTGGALKTQYF. The CDR3 coding sequence is TGTGCCAGCAGACAGACAGGGGGCGCTTTGAAGACCCAGTACTTC.

The genes are TRBV11-3 and TRBJ2-5, with TRBD2 matching over 12 bases. Germline V gene data show CDR1 as SGHNT and CDR2 as YENEEA. V lost 0 bases and J lost 1; bases outside the gene matches: 6. The length of the CDR3 is 18 residues. The CDR3 sequence: CASSLDPKTSGGQETQYF. The CDR3 nucleotides read TGTGCCAGCAGCTTAGACCCTAAGACTAGCGGGGGCCAAGAGACCCAGTACTTC.

This chain connects TRBV5-4 to TRBJ1-4; D call uncertain. V lost 0 bases and J 3 bases, leaving 12 bases between the germline ends. Germline assignment: CDR1 SGHNT and CDR2 YYREEE (reference sequence). The CDR3 extends over 16 amino acids. The CDR3 loop is CASSLDGSVANEKLFF. For the CDR3, the DNA is TGTGCCAGCAGCTTGGACGGGAGTGTGGCTAATGAAAAACTGTTTTTT.

The chain has TRBV5-6 and TRBJ2-1, with D possibly TRBD1 on 5 matching bases. Germline V CDR1 and CDR2: SGHDT, YYEEEE. The CDR3 is 14 residues long. V gave up 2 bases and J gave up 8 bases, with 14 bases separating them. Here the CDR3 reads CASSFDSRWDEQFF. The CDR3 DNA sequence: TGTGCCAGCAGCTTTGACAGCCGGTGGGATGAGCAGTTCTTC. The whole variable domain, filled in from reference TRBV5-6 and TRBJ2-1, reads DAGVTQSPTHLIKTRGQQVTLRCSPKSGHDTVSWYQQALGQGPQFIFQYYEEEERQRGNFPDRFSGHQFPNYSSELNVNALLLGDSALYLCASSFDSRWDEQFFGPGTRLTVL.

Comments on this clone: At the DNA level, this CDR3 is encoded by other sequences in the same sample as well. V usage is TRBV5-1 and J usage is TRBJ2-7; TRBD1 matches at 7 bases. Germline V gene sequence: CDR1 SGHRS, CDR2 YFSETQ. J lost 2 bases, V lost 0 bases, and 2 bases had no gene match. The CDR3 covers 14 residues. The CDR3 sequence: CASSLGQGAYEQYF. The DNA for the CDR3 is TGCGCCAGCAGCTTGGGCCAGGGGGCCTACGAGCAGTACTTC.

V and J are TRBV12-3 or TRBV12-4 and TRBJ1-5; the D is unclear. CDR3 length: 13 amino acids. V was clipped by 6 bases and J by 5 bases, with 11 bases between them. The CDR3 DNA reads as TGTGCCAGCAGGGGCTTCCTTTATCAGCCCCAGCATTTT. Encoded protein: CASRGFLYQPQHF.

The chain recombines TRBV19 with TRBJ1-1; 8 bases are a match to TRBD1. The V and J ends lost 6 bases and 5 bases, in that order; junction bases with no gene match: 8. Per germline, CDR1 LNHDA and CDR2 SQIVND (reference sequence). CDR3 size: 14 residues. The DNA of the CDR3 is TGTGCCAGTAGAGGACAGGGAAGAAGAACTGAAGCTTTCTTT. It translates to CASRGQGRRTEAFF.

By sample fraction, this clone is medium-sized. V and J are TRBV5-7 and TRBJ1-2; D unclear. TRBV5-7 is marked as an open reading frame, function uncertain. The CDR3 runs 16 residues. V was pared by 0 bases and J by 7 bases, with 19 bases between. CDR3 sequence reads: CASSLGLGDLQRGYTF. The CDR3 DNA reads TGTGCCAGCAGCTTGGGGTTGGGCGACCTCCAACGTGGCTACACCTTC.